This entry lists 23 T cell receptor beta chains sequenced from one sample in a study of shared T cell receptors in the human thymus. Clones were sequenced by immunoSEQ multiplex PCR, and TCRdb holds only the in-frame ones, with some missing. The sample shows 650,000 to 950,000 clones, 80% to 90% of them seen only once. This sample was shared with a second study, whose subject was human thymus T cells.

Sequenced sample: thymocytes. Source of these receptors: a girl under three years old with a congenital heart defect.

The rearrangement uses TRBV7-2 and TRBJ2-3; 7 nucleotides match TRBD2. The CDR3 runs to 17 residues. Unmatched junction bases numbered 9, after V lost 3 bases and J lost 0 bases. The germline V gene has CDR1 SGHTA and CDR2 FQGNSA. CDR3 DNA: TGTGCCAGCAGCTTGGGCTCTGGGCGGGGGAGCACAGATACGCAGTATTTT. Protein sequence: CASSLGSGRGSTDTQYF.

The rearrangement uses TRBV2 and TRBJ2-2; weak D call: TRBD1 (6 bases). CDR1 and CDR2 (germline): SNHLY, FYNNEI. This CDR3 is 16 amino acids long. The germline V and J ends were trimmed by 4 bases and 0 bases, with 12 bases remaining between them. CDR3 sequence (DNA): TGTGCCAGCAGTGGCTTGGGGGCAGCGAACACCGGGGAGCTGTTTTTT. This encodes CASSGLGAANTGELFF.

The chain links TRBV27 to TRBJ2-7; 14 bases line up with TRBD2. The CDR3 has 18 amino acids. Germline CDR1 MNHEY, CDR2 SMNVEV (reference sequence). V shed 5 bases and J 0 bases; nucleotides not matched to a gene: 9. For the CDR3, the DNA is TGTGCCAGCAGTCTGGGACTAGCGGGGGTTGAGTCCTCCTACGAGCAGTACTTC. Its translation: CASSLGLAGVESSYEQYF.

This clone has a single count. This chain uses TRBV7-8 with TRBJ2-7, with 11 bases identical to TRBD1. This CDR3 has 15 amino acids. The germline gives CDR1 SGHVS, CDR2 FQNEAQ. V shed 5 bases and J 3 bases; nucleotides not matched to a gene: 6. The chain's CDR3 is CASSPGQGAHYEQYF. In DNA, the CDR3 is TGTGCCAGCAGCCCCGGACAGGGGGCCCACTACGAGCAGTACTTC.

The genes are TRBV14 and TRBJ2-3, with 15 bases lining up with TRBD2. The germline V gene encodes CDR1 SGHDN and CDR2 FVKESK. There are 19 residues in the CDR3. The J segment lost 3 bases and the V segment lost 5 bases, leaving 12 bases of the junction unmatched. CDR3 amino acids: CASSSPGLAGGPHTDTQYF. The DNA of the CDR3 is TGTGCCAGCAGCTCCCCCGGACTAGCGGGGGGGCCTCATACAGATACGCAGTATTTT.

Note on this clone: Other DNA sequences within the sample encode an identical CDR3. J is TRBJ1-6 and V is TRBV11-2; D gene ambiguous. Per germline, CDR1 SGHAT and CDR2 FQNNGV. The CDR3 extends over 14 amino acids. Between the trimmed V and J ends, which lost 4 bases and 0 bases, there was a span of 4 bases. The CDR3 sequence: CASSSSSYNSPLHF. CDR3 nucleotides: TGTGCCAGCAGCTCCAGCTCCTATAATTCACCCCTCCACTTT.

This rearrangement joins TRBV7-9 to TRBJ1-3, with D perhaps matching TRBD1 (6 bases). The CDR3 has 13 residues. The germline V gene encodes CDR1 SEHNR and CDR2 FQNEAQ (reference sequence). V was cut by 0 bases and J by 10 bases, with 10 bases left in between. As DNA, the CDR3 is TGTGCCAGCAGCTTAGCGGGGGCGAGGACCATATATTTT. Translated: CASSLAGARTIYF.

Only a few counts were recorded for this clone. This rearrangement joins TRBV7-9 to TRBJ1-1, with TRBD1 matching 7 bases. With 5 bases clipped from V and 1 base from J, the junction kept 4 bases outside the gene matches. The CDR3 covers 14 residues. Per the germline V gene, CDR1 is SEHNR and CDR2 is FQNEAQ (reference sequence). CDR3: CASSQRQGNTEAFF. The CDR3 bases are TGTGCCAGCAGCCAGCGACAGGGGAACACTGAAGCTTTCTTT.

The CDR3 sequence: CASSRRRQGFTEAFF. CDR3 in DNA: TGTGCCAGCAGCCGGCGGCGACAGGGCTTCACTGAAGCTTTCTTT. The rearrangement uses TRBV2 and TRBJ1-1; 7 positions match TRBD1. The CDR3 runs to 15 residues. Germline trimming cut 6 bases from V and 4 bases from J; bases unmatched to any gene: 11. The V gene's germline CDR1 is SNHLY and CDR2 FYNNEI. The full variable domain, with the rest looked up from reference TRBV2 and TRBJ1-1, is EPEVTQTPSHQVTQMGQEVILRCVPISNHLYFYWYRQILGQKVEFLVSFYNNEISEKSEIFDDQFSVERPDGSNFTLKIRSTKLEDSAMYFCASSRRRQGFTEAFFGQGTRLTVV.

V gene TRBV28 combines with J gene TRBJ2-3; D remains ambiguous. This CDR3 region has 16 residues. Trimming took off 3 bases at V and 2 bases at J, with 15 bases between the two ends. CDR1 and CDR2 from the germline V gene are MDHEN and SYDVKM. The CDR3 is CASSFIMYLFTDTQYF. The DNA of the CDR3 is TGTGCCAGCAGTTTTATTATGTACTTATTCACAGATACGCAGTATTTT. Together with reference TRBV28 and TRBJ2-3, the CDR3 gives the full variable domain: DVKVTQSSRYLVKRTGEKVFLECVQDMDHENMFWYRQDPGLGLRLIYFSYDVKMKEKGDIPEGYSVSREKKERFSLILESASTNQTSMYLCASSFIMYLFTDTQYFGPGTRLTVL.

Points on this clone: The sample carries other DNA sequences with the same CDR3. The CDR3 sequence: CASSLRGTEAFF. DNA of the CDR3: TGTGCCAGCAGTCTCAGGGGCACTGAAGCTTTCTTT. The chain links TRBV28 to TRBJ1-1, with TRBD1 as a possible D gene (6 bases). The CDR3 extends over 12 amino acids. Germline CDR1 and CDR2: MDHEN and SYDVKM. V gave up 5 bases and J gave up 4 bases, with 8 bases separating them.

This clone was observed once. The J gene is TRBJ1-1, the V gene TRBV19, with 10 nucleotides matching TRBD1. The CDR3 is 19 amino acids. From germline, CDR1 is LNHDA and CDR2 SQIVND (reference sequence). After removal of 1 base from V and 6 bases from J, the junction contained 17 bases not matched to a gene. CDR3 DNA sequence: TGTGCCAGTAGTATAGGGGGGACAGGGGACGCAATGACGTCTCCTGAAGCTTTCTTT. Amino acids: CASSIGGTGDAMTSPEAFF.

This clone was picked up one time. In DNA form, the CDR3 reads TGTGCCAGCAGCGCCGGGACAGGATTTAGCTCTGGGGCCAACGTCCTGACTTTC. This codes for CASSAGTGFSSGANVLTF. The chain employs TRBV2 and TRBJ2-6; 8 nucleotides align to TRBD1. The CDR3 runs 18 residues. V dropped 6 bases and J dropped 0; count of bases not matched to a gene: 10. Germline CDR1 is SNHLY and CDR2 is FYNNEI.

V and J are TRBV27 and TRBJ2-1, with D tentatively TRBD2 (6 bases). Germline V CDR1 and CDR2: MNHEY, SMNVEV (reference sequence). V lost 7 bases and J lost 0, with 13 bases in between. CDR3 length equals 15 residues. The CDR3 DNA sequence: TGTGCCAGCACTTCTCGGGGGATCTCCTACAATGAGCAGTTCTTC. Its protein is CASTSRGISYNEQFF.

This clone showed up just once. CDR3 bases: TGCGCCACTAACCGGGACTGCCCCCTCTTGGGCTACACCTTC. The encoded protein is CATNRDCPLLGYTF. The J gene is TRBJ1-2, the V gene TRBV10-2; D perhaps matches TRBD1 (5 bases). CDR3 length equals 14 residues. V lost 10 bases to trimming and J lost 8 bases, with 23 bases between them. CDR1 WSHSY and CDR2 SAAADI come from the germline V gene.

This clone was found once. The chain couples TRBV9 to TRBJ1-2; TRBD1 matches 9 bases. With V trimmed by 4 bases and J by 8 bases, 15 bases remained unmatched. The CDR3 contains 16 residues. Germline CDR1 reads SGDLS; CDR2 reads YYNGEE. The CDR3 region has the DNA TGTGCCAGCAGCAACATTACAGGGGGCGACCGCTTGGGCTACACCTTC. Its protein product is CASSNITGGDRLGYTF.

V is TRBV9 and J is TRBJ1-2; D gene uncertain. V lost 4 bases and J 4 bases, leaving 14 bases between the germline ends. The CDR3 has 14 amino acids. Germline V gene sequence: CDR1 SGDLS, CDR2 YYNGEE. In DNA form, the CDR3 reads TGTGCCAGCAGCCCACCTGGGCAGCCCTATGGCTACACCTTC. Protein: CASSPPGQPYGYTF.

The rearrangement uses TRBV29-1 and TRBJ1-3; 7 positions match TRBD1. CDR1 and CDR2 (germline): SQVTM, ANQGSEA. The CDR3 is 14 residues long. V gave up 5 bases and J gave up 2 bases; unmatched junction bases: 6. Here the CDR3 reads CSVMTGLTGNTIYF. The CDR3 DNA follows: TGCAGCGTTATGACAGGGTTAACTGGAAACACCATATATTTT. Drawing the rest from reference TRBV29-1 and TRBJ1-3, the complete variable domain is SAVISQKPSRDICQRGTSLTIQCQVDSQVTMMFWYRQQPGQSLTLIATANQGSEATYESGFVIDKFPISRPNLTFSTLTVSNMSPEDSSIYLCSVMTGLTGNTIYFGEGSWLTVV.

The sample holds one count of this clone. This chain uses TRBV5-1 with TRBJ1-2, with 10 bases lining up with TRBD1. The CDR3 runs 14 residues. CDR1 SGHRS and CDR2 YFSETQ come from the germline V gene. J lost 4 bases, V lost 5 bases, and 5 bases had no gene match. CDR3 nucleotides: TGCGCCAGCAGTTTAAGGGACAGGGGCTATGGCTACACCTTC. Its translation is CASSLRDRGYGYTF. Filled out from reference TRBV5-1 and TRBJ1-2, the complete variable domain reads KAGVTQTPRYLIKTRGQQVTLSCSPISGHRSVSWYQQTPGQGLQFLFEYFSETQRNKGNFPGRFSGRQFSNSRSEMNVSTLELGDSALYLCASSLRDRGYGYTFGSGTRLTVV.

The rearrangement uses TRBV18 and TRBJ2-2; the match to TRBD1 covers 8 bases. V trimming: 0 bases; J trimming: 4 bases; junction bases outside the gene matches: 4. The CDR3 is 16 amino acids. The germline CDR1 and CDR2 sequences are KGHSH and LQKENI. CDR3 in amino acids: CASSPPGQEPTGELFF. As DNA, the CDR3 is TGTGCCAGCTCACCACCGGGACAGGAGCCCACCGGGGAGCTGTTTTTT. The full variable domain, with the rest looked up from reference TRBV18 and TRBJ2-2, is NAGVMQNPRHLVRRRGQEARLRCSPMKGHSHVYWYRQLPEEGLKFMVYLQKENIIDESGMPKERFSAEFPKEGPSILRIQQVVRGDSAAYFCASSPPGQEPTGELFFGEGSRLTVL.

The chain recombines TRBV7-6 with TRBJ1-5; D not resolved. This CDR3 is built from 13 residues. Per germline, CDR1 SGHVS and CDR2 FNYEAQ. V lost 5 bases and J 3 bases, leaving 8 bases between the germline ends. The CDR3 is CASSVGPNQPQHF. The CDR3 nucleotides are TGTGCCAGCAGCGTAGGGCCCAATCAGCCCCAGCATTTT. The full variable domain, with the rest looked up from reference TRBV7-6 and TRBJ1-5, is GAGVSQSPRYKVTKRGQDVALRCDPISGHVSLYWYRQALGQGPEFLTYFNYEAQQDKSGLPNDRFSAERPEGSISTLTIQRTEQRDSAMYRCASSVGPNQPQHFGDGTRLSIL.

The chain combines TRBV5-4 with TRBJ2-3; 12 bases match TRBD2. The germline CDR1 and CDR2 sequences are SGHNT and YYREEE (reference sequence). The CDR3 runs 16 residues. The V gene end was trimmed by 3 bases and the J gene end by 1 base; junction bases not matched to a gene: 3. DNA for the CDR3: TGTGCCAGCAGCTGCCGACTAGCGGGGGGCACAGATACGCAGTATTTT. As protein: CASSCRLAGGTDTQYF.

This clone was picked up one time. The V call is TRBV6-5, the J call TRBJ2-3; a weak D match, TRBD1 (6 bases). V lost 6 bases, J lost 6 bases, and 16 bases lay in between. Germline V CDR1 and CDR2: MNHEY, SVGAGI. CDR3 size: 14 residues. The CDR3 DNA reads as TGTGCCAGCAGACAACCACTAAGGGGGGATACGCAGTATTTT. As protein: CASRQPLRGDTQYF.